These 28 T cell receptor beta chains share one sample of origin, sequenced in a study of CD8+CD57+ T cells in acquired aplastic anemia. It was patients with CD8+CD57+ cell expansion by flow cytometry who were chosen for sequencing. The template used for profiling TCR beta VDJ and CDR3 was genomic DNA. Using its own MiXCR run on the reads, TCRdb lists one record per CDR3 protein. The table records roughly 280,000 distinct CDR3 sequences, approximately 58% of them present only once. The specimen sequenced was sorted CD4+, CD8+, or CD8+CD57+ T cells (not recorded which) from PBMCs. The receptor set was obtained from a human donor with aplastic anemia.

This clonotype was observed a single time. The chain joins TRBV7-8 to TRBJ1-5; D possibly corresponds to TRBD1 (6 bases). The germline V and J ends were trimmed by 1 base and 11 bases, with 12 bases remaining between them. Per the germline V gene, CDR1 is SGHVS and CDR2 is FQNEAQ. The CDR3 spans 13 residues. The CDR3 is CASSLGGQETQHF. The CDR3, as DNA: TGTGCCAGCAGCTTAGGGGGGCAAGAGACCCAGCATTTT.

Only one count was recorded for this clonotype. The rearrangement uses TRBV2 and TRBJ1-2; D uncertain. Looked up from germline, CDR1 is SNHLY and CDR2 is FYNNEI. The CDR3 has 13 amino acids. V shed 3 bases and J shed 3 bases, with 8 bases lying between them. CDR3 coding DNA: TGTGCCAGCAGTGACAGGACCCACTATGGCTACACCTTC. Translation: CASSDRTHYGYTF.

The J gene is TRBJ1-3, the V gene TRBV19; D call uncertain. The germline gives CDR1 LNHDA, CDR2 SQIVND (reference sequence). V gave up 5 bases and J gave up 4 bases, with 9 bases separating them. CDR3 size: 13 residues. DNA for the CDR3: TGTGCCAGTAGTGATCACTCGGGAAACACCATATATTTT. As protein: CASSDHSGNTIYF.

This clonotype was found many times. The V call is TRBV27, the J call TRBJ1-5, with D hard to call. CDR3 length equals 14 residues. Germline CDR1 reads MNHEY; CDR2 reads SMNVEV (reference sequence). Deletions cut 5 bases from V and 4 bases from J, with 12 bases between. The CDR3 coding sequence is TGTGCCAGCAGTAGGAGCGGGGAAAATCAGCCCCAGCATTTT. Residues: CASSRSGENQPQHF.

This clonotype was counted many times. The genes are TRBV18 and TRBJ2-1; the match to TRBD1 covers 7 bases. The CDR3 spans 14 residues. Germline CDR1 and CDR2: KGHSH and LQKENI. The J segment lost 2 bases and the V segment lost 5 bases, leaving 3 bases of the junction unmatched. The CDR3, as DNA: TGTGCCAGCTCAAAGGGGACAGCCTACAATGAGCAGTTCTTC. It is translated as CASSKGTAYNEQFF.

In its sample, this clonotype was seen a few times. The rearrangement links TRBV25-1 to TRBJ2-3, with 9 bases fitting TRBD2. With V trimmed by 6 bases and J by 4 bases, 11 bases remained unmatched. CDR1 and CDR2 (germline): MGHDK, SYGVNS. The CDR3 extends over 16 amino acids. The CDR3 nucleotides are TGTGCCAGCAGACCCCAGTCGGCGGGGGGGCCAGATACGCAGTATTTT. Translation gives CASRPQSAGGPDTQYF.

The rearrangement uses TRBV3-1 and TRBJ2-5; weak D call: TRBD2 (6 bases). This CDR3 has 15 amino acids. V dropped 3 bases and J dropped 0 bases, with 11 bases sitting between them. Germline assignment: CDR1 LGHDT and CDR2 YNNKEL (reference sequence). DNA for the CDR3: TGTGCCAGCAGCCAGATACTAGCAAACCAAGAGACCCAGTACTTC. Its protein is CASSQILANQETQYF.

This chain uses TRBV5-4 with TRBJ2-7; 8 positions agree with TRBD1. Trimming at V came to 0 bases and at J to 2 bases, leaving 4 bases not matched to a gene. CDR1 SGHNT and CDR2 YYREEE come from the germline V gene (reference sequence). This CDR3 has 15 residues. The CDR3 nucleotides are TGTGCCAGCAGCTTGGGACAGGGGAGGCCCTACGAGCAGTACTTC. This sequence encodes CASSLGQGRPYEQYF.

The CDR3 nucleotides are TGTGCCAGCAGCTTCCCGGGGGGGTATTACAATGAGCAGTTCTTC. Encoded protein: CASSFPGGYYNEQFF. This chain links TRBV7-2 with TRBJ2-1, with 8 nucleotides matching TRBD2. The CDR3 has 15 amino acids. V gave up 3 bases and J gave up 4 bases; unmatched junction bases: 5. CDR1 and CDR2 (germline): SGHTA, FQGNSA. Complete variable domain (other parts from reference TRBV7-2 and TRBJ2-1): GAGVSQSPSNKVTEKGKDVELRCDPISGHTALYWYRQSLGQGLEFLIYFQGNSAPDKSGLPSDRFSAERTGGSVSTLTIQRTQQEDSAVYLCASSFPGGYYNEQFFGPGTRLTVL.

This clonotype occurred many times. The chain links TRBV5-1 to TRBJ1-2, with no clear D. The CDR3 spans 12 residues. Trimming left V 0 bases short and J 2 bases short, with 2 bases between. Germline V lookup: CDR1 SGHRS, CDR2 YFSETQ. The CDR3 nucleotides read TGCGCCAGCAGCTTGGACAACTATGGCTACACCTTC. This gives the protein CASSLDNYGYTF.

This clonotype appeared once. V and J are TRBV11-2 and TRBJ2-7, with D possibly matching TRBD2 (5 bases). Trimming took off 2 bases at V and 5 bases at J, with 13 bases between the two ends. Germline CDR1 and CDR2: SGHAT and FQNNGV. This CDR3 is built from 14 residues. CDR3 DNA sequence: TGTGCCAGCAGCTTACGATCTGACGGGGACGAGCAGTACTTC. As protein: CASSLRSDGDEQYF.

The V and J genes are TRBV19 and TRBJ1-1; maybe TRBD1 (6 bases). V lost 3 bases and J 1 base, leaving 9 bases between the germline ends. This CDR3 has 14 residues. Germline-derived CDR1 and CDR2 are LNHDA and SQIVND (reference sequence). The CDR3 is CASSIGTSNTEAFF. CDR3 coding DNA: TGTGCCAGTAGTATCGGGACATCGAACACTGAAGCTTTCTTT. The variable domain in full, with the rest retrieved from reference TRBV19 and TRBJ1-1, is DGGITQSPKYLFRKEGQNVTLSCEQNLNHDAMYWYRQDPGQGLRLIYYSQIVNDFQKGDIAEGYSVSREKKESFPLTVTSAQKNPTAFYLCASSIGTSNTEAFFGQGTRLTVV.

The gene calls are TRBV9 and TRBJ1-2; D may be TRBD1 (5 bases). From germline, CDR1 is SGDLS and CDR2 YYNGEE. With 0 bases removed from V and 6 bases from J, the gap between germline ends came to 12 bases. The CDR3 runs to 14 residues. CDR3 nucleotide sequence: TGTGCCAGCAGCGTAGCGTGGGGGAGCGATGGCTACACCTTC. The encoded protein is CASSVAWGSDGYTF.

There are many counts of this clonotype. V and J are TRBV7-2 and TRBJ1-1; D gene unclear. The CDR3 contains 14 residues. Germline CDR1 reads SGHTA; CDR2 reads FQGNSA. Trimming left V 2 bases short and J 0 bases short, with 7 bases between. In DNA, the CDR3 is TGTGCCAGCAGCTTAACAGCCATGAACACTGAAGCTTTCTTT. Protein product: CASSLTAMNTEAFF.

This chain joins TRBV4-2 and TRBJ2-7; the match to TRBD2 covers 11 bases. The germline CDR1 and CDR2 sequences are LGHNA and YNFKEQ. The trim removed 0 bases at V and 1 base at J, leaving 5 bases unmatched. The CDR3 loop spans 17 amino acids. The CDR3, as DNA: TGTGCCAGCAGCCAAGATCAGCTAGCGGGAGGTTCCTACGAGCAGTACTTC. It is translated as CASSQDQLAGGSYEQYF.

The chain has TRBV19 and TRBJ2-3; 8 nucleotides line up with TRBD2. This CDR3 spans 17 amino acids. Germline CDR1 and CDR2: LNHDA and SQIVND (reference sequence). Unmatched junction bases numbered 7, after V lost 1 base and J lost 1 base. The CDR3 DNA reads TGTGCCAGTAGTATAGCGGGGGGGAGATTTGGCACAGATACGCAGTATTTT. Protein sequence: CASSIAGGRFGTDTQYF. The entire variable domain, with the rest obtained from reference TRBV19 and TRBJ2-3, is as follows: DGGITQSPKYLFRKEGQNVTLSCEQNLNHDAMYWYRQDPGQGLRLIYYSQIVNDFQKGDIAEGYSVSREKKESFPLTVTSAQKNPTAFYLCASSIAGGRFGTDTQYFGPGTRLTVL.

This clonotype was recorded once. The CDR3 spells CASSQDRVFGTLHF. The CDR3 DNA reads TGTGCCAGCAGCCAAGACAGGGTGTTCGGAACCCTCCACTTT. This chain uses TRBV14 with TRBJ1-6; D is possibly TRBD1 (5 bases). The germline gives CDR1 SGHDN, CDR2 FVKESK. Trimming removed 0 bases from V and 14 bases from J, with 14 bases in between. The CDR3 is 14 amino acids.

This clonotype was counted a few times. The chain is built from TRBV5-1 and TRBJ1-4; D call uncertain. The CDR3 spans 15 residues. Trimming stripped 1 base from V and 8 bases from J, with 15 bases between. Germline values: CDR1 SGHRS, CDR2 YFSETQ. The CDR3 nucleotides are TGCGCCAGCAGCTTGAGACCGGATTTGTTAGAAAAACTGTTTTTT. It translates to CASSLRPDLLEKLFF.

The chain combines TRBV7-9 with TRBJ2-7; D is perhaps TRBD1 (5 bases). The CDR3 is 13 residues long. Germline V gene data show CDR1 as SEHNR and CDR2 as FQNEAQ (reference sequence). V was shortened by 3 bases and J by 4 bases, with 10 bases between the two germline ends. Written as DNA, the CDR3 is TGTGCCAGCAGCTTCATGCAGGGTTACGAGCAGTACTTC. It yields the protein CASSFMQGYEQYF. Complete variable domain (other parts from reference TRBV7-9 and TRBJ2-7): DTGVSQNPRHKITKRGQNVTFRCDPISEHNRLYWYRQTLGQGPEFLTYFQNEAQLEKSRLLSDRFSAERPKGSFSTLEIQRTEQGDSAMYLCASSFMQGYEQYFGPGTRLTVT.

The gene calls are TRBV5-6 and TRBJ2-2; D not resolved. Trimming pared 7 bases from V and 8 bases from J, leaving 9 bases between. CDR1 is SGHDT, CDR2 YYEEEE, per germline. This CDR3 comprises 11 residues. CDR3 in amino acids: CASLQRGELFF. The CDR3, as DNA: TGTGCCAGCCTTCAACGGGGGGAGCTGTTTTTT.

This chain links TRBV7-2 with TRBJ1-3; D might be TRBD1 (5 bases). The CDR3 spans 15 residues. V was shortened by 5 bases and J by 2 bases, with 13 bases between the two germline ends. Germline loops: CDR1 SGHTA, CDR2 FQGNSA. The CDR3: CASSLGSGAGNTIYF. As DNA, the CDR3 is TGTGCCAGCAGCCTCGGGTCGGGGGCTGGAAACACCATATATTTT.

In this sample, this clonotype turned up many times. This chain uses TRBV6-2 or TRBV6-3 with TRBJ2-5, with D possibly being TRBD1 or TRBD2 (5 bases each). Germline-derived CDR1 and CDR2 are MNHEY and SVGEGT. Trimming removed 4 bases from V and 5 bases from J, with 17 bases in between. This CDR3 contains 15 residues. CDR3 loop: CASSSGTAIVETQYF. The CDR3 region has the DNA TGTGCCAGCAGTTCCGGGACCGCCATAGTGGAGACCCAGTACTTC.

The chain has TRBV19 and TRBJ1-1, with a tentative D call TRBD1 (6 bases). With 5 bases removed from V and 6 bases from J, the gap between germline ends came to 16 bases. The CDR3 runs to 14 residues. Per germline, CDR1 LNHDA and CDR2 SQIVND (reference sequence). CDR3 in DNA: TGTGCCAGTAGTCTACGGACAGAACGGCCTGAAGCTTTCTTT. Translating it yields CASSLRTERPEAFF.

This clonotype came up a few times. The V call is TRBV7-8, the J call TRBJ1-1; 7 bases are a match to TRBD1. CDR1 SGHVS and CDR2 FQNEAQ come from the germline V gene. Germline trimming cut 5 bases from V and 6 bases from J; bases unmatched to any gene: 15. This CDR3 comprises 16 residues. DNA for the CDR3: TGTGCCAGCAGCGCTAGACAGGGAAGGAGGCACCCTGAAGCTTTCTTT. It translates to CASSARQGRRHPEAFF.

This clonotype has a handful of counts. Given a much more abundant clone one base away, this may be a read error. V gene TRBV5-5 combines with J gene TRBJ1-2, with 8 bases fitting TRBD1. The CDR3 is 14 amino acids. CDR1 SGHKS and CDR2 YYEKEE come from the germline V gene (reference sequence). The CDR3 sequence is CASSNTGGGYGYAF. In nucleotides, the CDR3 is TGTGCCAGCAGCAATACAGGGGGTGGGTATGGCTACGCCTTC.

Ten or more counts support this clonotype. The J gene is TRBJ2-2, the V gene TRBV15; D gene uncertain. Trimming cost V 0 bases and J 4 bases, with 12 bases left between them. This CDR3 region has 16 residues. The germline gives CDR1 LNHNV, CDR2 YYDKDF (reference sequence). CDR3 residues: CATSRDNVGITGELFF. For the CDR3, the DNA is TGTGCCACCAGCAGAGATAACGTGGGGATCACCGGGGAGCTGTTTTTT.

The chain has TRBV19 and TRBJ2-5; 7 nucleotides align to TRBD1. The J segment lost 0 bases and the V segment lost 4 bases, leaving 5 bases of the junction unmatched. This CDR3 is built from 15 residues. Per germline, CDR1 LNHDA and CDR2 SQIVND (reference sequence). The CDR3 region is CASSNPTGNQETQYF. For the CDR3, the DNA is TGTGCCAGTAGTAACCCGACAGGGAACCAAGAGACCCAGTACTTC.

The V gene is TRBV7-2, the J gene TRBJ2-2; no definite D call. CDR3 length: 15 amino acids. Trimming removed 3 bases at V and 2 bases at J, with 10 bases between. Germline CDR1 reads SGHTA; CDR2 reads FQGNSA. In DNA form, the CDR3 reads TGTGCCAGCAGCTTGGGTAACAGCAACACCGGGGAGCTGTTTTTT. It yields the protein CASSLGNSNTGELFF.